One sample yielded the 27 T cell receptor beta chains listed below, sequenced in a study of blood T cell repertoires in COVID-19. Profiling relied on immunoSEQ multiplex PCR, and the TCRdb table lists in-frame clones only, not all of them. The sample lists 75,000 or so clones, 70% to 90% seen once, with 6% to 8% in the top ten. Sequenced: peripheral blood. The receptor set was obtained from a man aged 70-80 years with acute or convalescent COVID-19.

Notes on this clone: One junction end does not reproduce the germline sequence, and a read error may be involved. The chain carries TRBV6-1 and TRBJ2-1, with 13 bases fitting TRBD2. Germline V gives CDR1 MNHNS, CDR2 SASEGT. The length of the CDR3 is 14 residues. In nucleotides, the CDR3 is TGTGCCAGCAGTGAATGGACTAGCGGGAGAGGATTGGTCTTC. Residues: CASSEWTSGRGLVF.

The V gene is TRBV28, the J gene TRBJ1-1, with D tentatively TRBD1 (6 bases). Per germline, CDR1 MDHEN and CDR2 SYDVKM. The CDR3 sequence is 15 residues long. The V end was cut by 3 bases, the J end by 2 bases, with 13 bases between. The CDR3 DNA sequence: TGTGCCAGCAGTTTTGGGGGCGCGCCCAACACTGAAGCTTTCTTT. Encoded protein: CASSFGGAPNTEAFF.

The chain joins TRBV11-2 to TRBJ2-3; D gene unclear. Germline V lookup: CDR1 SGHAT, CDR2 FQNNGV. There are 14 residues in the CDR3. Trimming removed 6 bases at V and 1 base at J, with 11 bases between. CDR3 sequence (DNA): TGTGCCAGCAGTCGTCTAGAGGGCACAGATACGCAGTATTTT. As protein: CASSRLEGTDTQYF.

The chain uses TRBV12-3 or TRBV12-4 and TRBJ1-2; D remains ambiguous. The CDR3 contains 13 residues. V was trimmed by 3 bases and J by 5 bases, leaving 10 bases between them. The CDR3 DNA reads TGTGCCAGCAGTTTTCAGGAAATATATGGCTACACCTTC. It specifies CASSFQEIYGYTF.

The V call is TRBV27, the J call TRBJ2-2, with 9 nucleotides matching TRBD1. Trimming removed 8 bases from V and 2 bases from J; junction bases left unmatched: 9. This CDR3 is built from 16 residues. Germline V gene lookup returns CDR1 MNHEY and CDR2 SMNVEV (reference sequence). CDR3 residues: CASRVSTGGNTGELFF. As DNA, the CDR3 is TGTGCCAGCCGGGTTTCCACAGGGGGCAACACCGGGGAGCTGTTTTTT.

This sequence joins TRBV7-2 and TRBJ1-2; D gene uncertain. V lost 5 bases, J lost 5 bases, and 21 bases lay in between. The CDR3 covers 16 residues. Germline loops: CDR1 SGHTA, CDR2 FQGNSA. Here the CDR3 reads CASSQYAVGASYGYTF. In nucleotides, the CDR3 is TGTGCCAGCAGCCAGTACGCCGTTGGAGCTTCGTATGGCTACACCTTC. Complete variable domain (other parts from reference TRBV7-2 and TRBJ1-2): GAGVSQSPSNKVTEKGKDVELRCDPISGHTALYWYRQSLGQGLEFLIYFQGNSAPDKSGLPSDRFSAERTGGSVSTLTIQRTQQEDSAVYLCASSQYAVGASYGYTFGSGTRLTVV.

The rearrangement joins TRBV27 to TRBJ2-2; no reliable D call. Germline V gene sequence: CDR1 MNHEY, CDR2 SMNVEV (reference sequence). CDR3 length equals 14 residues. The V and J ends lost 0 bases and 8 bases respectively, with 10 bases between them. CDR3 DNA sequence: TGTGCCAGCAGTTTATCGCCAGGTTTGGGGGAGCTGTTTTTT. This codes for CASSLSPGLGELFF.

This chain joins TRBV7-9 and TRBJ2-7; TRBD2 might be the D (6 bases). There are 15 residues in the CDR3. The germline gives CDR1 SEHNR, CDR2 FQNEAQ (reference sequence). V was pared by 1 base and J by 2 bases, with 12 bases between. CDR3: CASSLVEGRPYEQYF. The DNA of the CDR3 is TGTGCCAGCAGCTTAGTGGAGGGTAGGCCCTACGAGCAGTACTTC.

The V call is TRBV10-3, the J call TRBJ2-1; TRBD2 matches 7 bases. The CDR3 has 16 amino acids. Germline lookup yields CDR1 ENHRY and CDR2 SYGVKD. The junction had 7 bases not matched to a gene; V was cut back by 2 bases and J by 3 bases. This CDR3 reads CAISERWLADYNEQFF. DNA of the CDR3: TGTGCCATCAGTGAGAGATGGCTAGCGGACTACAATGAGCAGTTCTTC.

The rearrangement uses TRBV9 and TRBJ2-1, with 10 bases matching TRBD2. Losses at the gene ends were 2 bases for V and 7 bases for J; bases not matched to a gene: 6. Germline V gene data show CDR1 as SGDLS and CDR2 as YYNGEE. The CDR3 runs to 15 residues. The CDR3 here is CASSVSSGSGNEQFF. The CDR3 DNA is TGTGCCAGCAGCGTCTCTAGCGGGAGTGGTAATGAGCAGTTCTTC.

This chain uses TRBV9 with TRBJ1-6, with D unresolved. CDR1 is SGDLS and CDR2 is YYNGEE in the germline V gene. The CDR3 is 15 amino acids. Trimming stripped 0 bases from V and 8 bases from J, with 12 bases between. The CDR3 DNA reads as TGTGCCAGCAGCGTAGGGCACGGGGAGGATTCACCCCTCCACTTT. Its protein product is CASSVGHGEDSPLHF.

V and J are TRBV28 and TRBJ2-7; 9 bases fit TRBD1. This CDR3 is 16 amino acids long. The trim removed 5 bases at V and 3 bases at J, leaving 11 bases unmatched. Germline CDR1 MDHEN, CDR2 SYDVKM. The CDR3 protein is CASSSTGTGYIYEQYF. The CDR3 nucleotides are TGTGCCAGCAGTAGCACCGGGACAGGGTACATCTACGAGCAGTACTTC. The full variable domain, its missing parts supplied by reference TRBV28 and TRBJ2-7, is DVKVTQSSRYLVKRTGEKVFLECVQDMDHENMFWYRQDPGLGLRLIYFSYDVKMKEKGDIPEGYSVSREKKERFSLILESASTNQTSMYLCASSSTGTGYIYEQYFGPGTRLTVT.

This rearrangement joins TRBV21-1 to TRBJ2-7; TRBD2 is the table's D call, not checked against the DNA. TRBV21-1 is labeled a pseudogene. This CDR3 spans 16 amino acids. The CDR3 nucleotides read TGTGCCAGCAGCGCCCCTTCCGTTACCGAGTCCTACGAGCAGTACTTC. Translating it yields CASSAPSVTESYEQYF.

This sequence joins TRBV6-5 and TRBJ1-4; no reliable D call. CDR3 length equals 13 residues. V lost 8 bases and J lost 4, with 11 bases in between. Germline assignment: CDR1 MNHEY and CDR2 SVGAGI. CDR3 loop: CASRSLLNEKLFF. Here the CDR3 DNA reads TGTGCCAGCCGATCCTTACTTAATGAAAAACTGTTTTTT.

The chain couples TRBV5-1 to TRBJ1-1; TRBD1 agrees at 7 bases. Germline CDR1 and CDR2: SGHRS and YFSETQ. V dropped 6 bases and J dropped 3; count of bases not matched to a gene: 11. CDR3 length equals 15 residues. The CDR3 region is CASTLRTGGDTEAFF. CDR3 DNA: TGCGCCAGCACCTTACGGACAGGAGGGGACACTGAAGCTTTCTTT. The variable domain in full, completed from reference TRBV5-1 and TRBJ1-1, reads KAGVTQTPRYLIKTRGQQVTLSCSPISGHRSVSWYQQTPGQGLQFLFEYFSETQRNKGNFPGRFSGRQFSNSRSEMNVSTLELGDSALYLCASTLRTGGDTEAFFGQGTRLTVV.

The V call is TRBV6-2 or TRBV6-3, the J call TRBJ2-3, with 15 bases fitting TRBD2. The length of the CDR3 is 20 residues. Germline CDR1 is MNHEY and CDR2 is SVGEGT. Trimming removed 2 bases from V and 1 base from J; junction bases left unmatched: 10. The CDR3 loop is CASSYGLAGGLFRGTDTQYF. The CDR3 coding sequence is TGTGCCAGCAGTTACGGACTAGCGGGGGGGTTGTTCAGGGGCACAGATACGCAGTATTTT.

This chain uses TRBV5-5 with TRBJ2-3, with TRBD1 matching over 9 bases. The CDR3 length is 15 residues. Per the germline V gene, CDR1 is SGHKS and CDR2 is YYEKEE (reference sequence). V dropped 0 bases and J dropped 5; count of bases not matched to a gene: 4. The CDR3 DNA follows: TGTGCCAGCAGCTTGGTACAGGGGGCCCAAGATACGCAGTATTTT. This gives the protein CASSLVQGAQDTQYF.

This chain uses TRBV7-3 with TRBJ1-1; D is ambiguous. Trimming removed 10 bases at V and 9 bases at J, with 15 bases between. The CDR3 spans 11 residues. Germline assignment: CDR1 SGHTA and CDR2 FQGTGA. The CDR3 protein is CANEPTGKAFF. The CDR3 DNA reads TGTGCCAATGAACCGACGGGAAAAGCTTTCTTT.

The rearrangement joins TRBV9 to TRBJ1-1; 7 positions agree with TRBD1. This CDR3 is built from 17 residues. Losses at the gene ends were 4 bases for V and 6 bases for J; bases not matched to a gene: 18. From germline, CDR1 is SGDLS and CDR2 YYNGEE. The CDR3 sequence: CASSSSLDRPKRSEAFF. CDR3 DNA: TGTGCCAGCAGCTCTTCTCTGGACAGGCCCAAGAGGTCTGAAGCTTTCTTT.

The rearrangement joins TRBV7-2 to TRBJ1-5; D possibly corresponds to TRBD1 (5 bases). This CDR3 has 15 amino acids. Germline CDR1 SGHTA, CDR2 FQGNSA. Trimming left V 4 bases short and J 7 bases short, with 17 bases between. This CDR3 reads CASSSAPGNGQPQHF. The CDR3 DNA is TGTGCCAGCAGCTCGGCGCCAGGGAACGGGCAGCCCCAGCATTTT.

The chain carries TRBV20-1 and TRBJ2-1; D is ambiguous. This CDR3 contains 16 residues. Trimming removed 3 bases from V and 4 bases from J, with 19 bases in between. The germline V gene encodes CDR1 DFQATT and CDR2 SNEGSKA (reference sequence). The CDR3 protein is CSASVHGTLLYNEQFF. The CDR3 region has the DNA TGCAGTGCTAGTGTCCACGGTACCCTCTTATACAATGAGCAGTTCTTC.

The CDR3 DNA follows: TGTGCCAGCAGTTTGAGGGTCGGGGAGCTGTTTTTT. Protein product: CASSLRVGELFF. The V and J genes are TRBV27 and TRBJ2-2; possible D gene TRBD2, 5 bases. This CDR3 has 12 amino acids. Germline assignment: CDR1 MNHEY and CDR2 SMNVEV (reference sequence). Trimming took 3 bases from V and 7 from J, leaving 6 bases between them.

This rearrangement joins TRBV19 to TRBJ1-2; TRBD1 is a possible D gene (5 bases). Per the germline V gene, CDR1 is LNHDA and CDR2 is SQIVND (reference sequence). Trimming took 7 bases from V and 4 from J, leaving 7 bases between them. The CDR3 length is 11 residues. CDR3 region: CASNQGYGYTF. The CDR3 region has the DNA TGTGCCAGTAACCAGGGCTATGGCTACACCTTC. The full variable domain, rest sourced from reference TRBV19 and TRBJ1-2, is DGGITQSPKYLFRKEGQNVTLSCEQNLNHDAMYWYRQDPGQGLRLIYYSQIVNDFQKGDIAEGYSVSREKKESFPLTVTSAQKNPTAFYLCASNQGYGYTFGSGTRLTVV.

This chain uses TRBV4-1 with TRBJ2-4, with D hard to call. The length of the CDR3 is 17 residues. V was trimmed by 1 base and J by 0 bases, leaving 13 bases between them. CDR1 is MGHRA and CDR2 is YSYEKL in the germline V gene. For the CDR3, the DNA is TGCGCCAGCAGCCAAGGTAGTGCCACGGGAGCCAAAAACATTCAGTACTTC. Encoded protein: CASSQGSATGAKNIQYF.

The rearrangement uses TRBV20-1 and TRBJ2-7; weak D call: TRBD1 (5 bases). This CDR3 is built from 11 residues. Germline V lookup: CDR1 DFQATT, CDR2 SNEGSKA (reference sequence). V lost 1 base to trimming and J lost 6 bases, with 7 bases between them. The CDR3 region is CSARVGAEQYF. CDR3 nucleotide sequence: TGCAGTGCTAGAGTAGGGGCCGAGCAGTACTTC.

V gene TRBV9 combines with J gene TRBJ2-2; D is uncertain. Germline-derived CDR1 and CDR2 are SGDLS and YYNGEE. V lost 3 bases and J 0 bases, leaving 6 bases between the germline ends. The CDR3 has 14 amino acids. CDR3 sequence (DNA): TGTGCCAGCAGCGCCAGATCGAACACCGGGGAGCTGTTTTTT. Translated: CASSARSNTGELFF.

Of note for this clone: The germline gene is not matched at one end of the junction; a read error may be the cause. The rearrangement joins TRBV18 to TRBJ1-5, with TRBD1 matching over 8 bases. From germline, CDR1 is KGHSH and CDR2 LQKENI. There are 17 residues in the CDR3. The DNA for the CDR3 is TGTGCCAACTCACCCGGAGGGGGGGACAGGACCAATCAGCCCCAGCATTTT. Encoded protein: CANSPGGGDRTNQPQHF.